A single T cell receptor (beta chain) is shown here with its context. The target antigen is unknown. In germline, CDR1 is LNHDA, CDR2 SQIVND (reference sequence). This CDR3 region has 13 residues. This specimen comes from a study of T cells expressing NK-cell markers. Study-level background: In sorted CD3+CD56+NKG2C+, CD3+CD56+NKG2C- and CD3+CD56-NKG2C+ T cells, TCR beta repertoires were obtained. In the group of eight sequenced donors, seven were HCMV-seropositive and one was seronegative.

The TCR beta cDNA came from 5'RACE template switching with UMIs. TCRdb reworked the 5' RACE reads into one entry per CDR3 protein, no DNA. The sample data list about 430,000 distinct CDR3 sequences. Regarding the study as a whole: There were a few donors in whom these clonotypes also led the CD3+CD56-NKG2C+ fraction.

The chain combines TRBV19 with TRBJ2-5; there is no DNA to check the TCRdb D call of TRBD1. Sequencing was performed on blood T cells: a sorted CD56 or NKG2C T cell subset, CD4+ or CD8+ T cells, or bulk PBMC T cells (not recorded which). The source of this sequence is a woman aged 45-65 years in good health. The CDR3 loop is CASSGQAAETQYF.